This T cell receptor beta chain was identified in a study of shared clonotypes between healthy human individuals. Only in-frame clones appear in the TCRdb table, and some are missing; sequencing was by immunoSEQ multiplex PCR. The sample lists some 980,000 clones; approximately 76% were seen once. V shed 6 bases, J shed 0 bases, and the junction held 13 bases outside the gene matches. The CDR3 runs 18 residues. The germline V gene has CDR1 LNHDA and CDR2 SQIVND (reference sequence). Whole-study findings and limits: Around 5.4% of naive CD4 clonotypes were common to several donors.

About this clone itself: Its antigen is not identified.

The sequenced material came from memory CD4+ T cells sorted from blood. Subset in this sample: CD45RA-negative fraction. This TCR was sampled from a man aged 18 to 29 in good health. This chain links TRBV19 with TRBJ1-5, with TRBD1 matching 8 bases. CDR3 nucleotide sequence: TGTGCCAGTAGCCATCAGGGGGCCGTGGATTATAGCAATCAGCCCCAGCATTTT. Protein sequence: CASSHQGAVDYSNQPQHF.